This T cell receptor beta chain originates from a study of blood T cell repertoires in COVID-19. Study background: The study drew acute and convalescent COVID-19 samples from the United States, Italy and Spain. PBMCs, B-cell-depleted T cells, or T cells provided the cDNA or gDNA that made up the material.

Trimming shortened V by 9 bases and J by 2 bases, and 14 bases separated the two germline ends. CDR1 SGHNT and CDR2 YYREEE come from the germline V gene (reference sequence). CDR3 length: 13 residues. Authors' analysis steps: Counts of nucleated cells, estimated from reference gene primer amplification, were obtained. Sequencing used immunoSEQ multiplex PCR; TCRdb keeps in-frame clones, though not all of them. The DNA gave D and trimming, while V, J and clone size come from that table. The table includes 55,000 to 65,000 clones, over 75% detected once. The TCR originated in a woman at least 80 years old with active COVID-19. Material: peripheral blood. The chain combines TRBV5-4 with TRBJ1-2, with TRBD1 as a possible D gene (6 bases). The CDR3 bases are TGTGCCATGAATCAGGGGCTCAACTATGGCTACACCTTC. It codes for CAMNQGLNYGYTF.